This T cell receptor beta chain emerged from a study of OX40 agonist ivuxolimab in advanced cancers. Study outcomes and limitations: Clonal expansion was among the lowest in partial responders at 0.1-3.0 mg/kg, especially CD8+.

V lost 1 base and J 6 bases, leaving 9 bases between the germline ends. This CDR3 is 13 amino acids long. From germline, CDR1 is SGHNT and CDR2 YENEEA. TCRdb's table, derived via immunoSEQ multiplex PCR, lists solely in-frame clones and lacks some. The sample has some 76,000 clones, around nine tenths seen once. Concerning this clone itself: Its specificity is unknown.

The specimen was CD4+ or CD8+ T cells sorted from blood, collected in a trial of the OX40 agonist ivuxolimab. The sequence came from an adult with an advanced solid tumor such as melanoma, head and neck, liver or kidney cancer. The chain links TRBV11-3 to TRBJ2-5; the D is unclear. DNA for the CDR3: TGTGCCAGCAGCTTAGGGGGTGGAAAGACCCAGTACTTC. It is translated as CASSLGGGKTQYF.